The 25 T cell receptor beta chains below were found in one sample sequenced in a study of OX40 agonist ivuxolimab in advanced cancers. Repertoires were generated with immunoSEQ multiplex PCR, while TCRdb's copy carries only in-frame clones and drops some. The sample consists of 50,000 to 75,000 clones, 84% of them appearing once. Sequences were derived from CD4+ or CD8+ T cells sorted from blood, sampled in a trial of the OX40 agonist ivuxolimab. The receptors here all came from an adult with an advanced solid tumor such as melanoma, head and neck, liver or kidney cancer.

V and J are TRBV4-3 and TRBJ2-5, with D perhaps assigned TRBD1 or TRBD2 (6 bases each). The ends were cut back, 2 bases at V and 4 bases at J, with 23 bases in the middle. This CDR3 has 18 amino acids. Germline V gives CDR1 LGHNA, CDR2 YSLEER. In DNA form, the CDR3 reads TGCGCCAGCAGCCAAAAGAAGAGGGGGGCGGGTATGTTAGAGACCCAGTACTTC. This encodes CASSQKKRGAGMLETQYF.

This chain links TRBV7-2 with TRBJ1-2, with TRBD1 identical over 10 bases. The CDR3 length is 16 residues. Germline CDR1 is SGHTA and CDR2 is FQGNSA. The ends lost 3 bases at V and 4 bases at J; junction bases unmatched: 8. The chain's CDR3 is CASSFPGTGATYGYTF. The DNA of the CDR3 is TGTGCCAGCAGCTTCCCAGGGACAGGGGCCACCTATGGCTACACCTTC.

This clone was detected only a few times. This chain uses TRBV15 with TRBJ2-1, with TRBD1 as a possible D gene (5 bases). This CDR3 spans 17 amino acids. Germline loops: CDR1 LNHNV, CDR2 YYDKDF (reference sequence). The V and J ends lost 5 bases and 0 bases respectively, with 17 bases between them. CDR3: CATSGFGQGSSYNEQFF. In nucleotides, the CDR3 is TGTGCCACCAGCGGTTTCGGTCAGGGAAGCTCCTACAATGAGCAGTTCTTC. Full variable domain (rest looked up from reference TRBV15 and TRBJ2-1): DAMVIQNPRYQVTQFGKPVTLSCSQTLNHNVMYWYQQKSSQAPKLLFHYYDKDFNNEADTPDNFQSRRPNTSFCFLDIRSPGLGDTAMYLCATSGFGQGSSYNEQFFGPGTRLTVL.

The V gene is TRBV5-4, the J gene TRBJ1-3; D might be TRBD1 (6 bases). The V gene's germline CDR1 is SGHNT and CDR2 YYREEE (reference sequence). The CDR3 totals 15 residues. V lost 4 bases and J 0 bases, leaving 11 bases between the germline ends. The CDR3 bases are TGTGCCAGCAGCCTGGACAGCACCTCTGGAAACACCATATATTTT. Protein sequence: CASSLDSTSGNTIYF.

The chain recombines TRBV16 with TRBJ1-2; D gene unclear. Trimming stripped 3 bases from V and 2 bases from J, with 7 bases between. Germline CDR1 and CDR2: KGHSY and FQNENV. The CDR3 length is 13 residues. DNA of the CDR3: TGTGCCAGCAGCCAGGGCCTCAACTATGGCTACACCTTC. Its translation is CASSQGLNYGYTF.

The V gene is TRBV18, the J gene TRBJ1-5, with TRBD1 as a possible D gene (6 bases). This CDR3 contains 16 residues. Trimming cost V 6 bases and J 0 bases, with 15 bases left between them. CDR1 is KGHSH, CDR2 LQKENI, per germline. The DNA for the CDR3 is TGTGCCAGCTCGATGACAGGAGGATATAGCAATCAGCCCCAGCATTTT. The encoded protein is CASSMTGGYSNQPQHF.

The chain recombines TRBV9 with TRBJ1-4; D unresolved. Looked up from germline, CDR1 is SGDLS and CDR2 is YYNGEE. Deletions cut 5 bases from V and 7 bases from J, with 9 bases between. There are 12 residues in the CDR3. CDR3 amino acids: CASSLKGEKLFF. Here the CDR3 DNA reads TGTGCCAGCAGTTTAAAAGGTGAAAAACTGTTTTTT.

The V gene is TRBV14, the J gene TRBJ1-4; D ambiguous. The CDR3 is made up of 13 amino acids. V lost 4 bases and J lost 4, with 7 bases in between. CDR1 is SGHDN and CDR2 is FVKESK in the germline V gene. The chain's CDR3 is CASSRSVNEKLFF. CDR3 nucleotides: TGTGCCAGCAGCCGGTCGGTTAATGAAAAACTGTTTTTT.

The V and J genes are TRBV19 and TRBJ1-6, with D unresolved. Germline V lookup: CDR1 LNHDA, CDR2 SQIVND (reference sequence). The CDR3 runs to 13 residues. Trimming cost V 7 bases and J 10 bases, with 14 bases left between them. The CDR3 loop reads CASNRGEFSPLHF. In DNA form, the CDR3 reads TGTGCCAGTAATCGCGGGGAGTTCTCACCCCTCCACTTT.

The chain couples TRBV6-6 to TRBJ2-2; 9 nucleotides line up with TRBD1. This CDR3 contains 16 residues. Germline V gene data show CDR1 as MNHNY and CDR2 as SVGAGI (reference sequence). V dropped 6 bases and J dropped 0; count of bases not matched to a gene: 5. The CDR3 coding sequence is TGTGCCAGCAGACCCGGACAGGGGACGAACACCGGGGAGCTGTTTTTT. Translation gives CASRPGQGTNTGELFF.

The chain has TRBV5-1 and TRBJ1-1; 8 bases map to TRBD1. The CDR3 is 15 amino acids. Germline CDR1 SGHRS, CDR2 YFSETQ. V lost 4 bases to trimming and J lost 0 bases; unmatched junction nucleotides: 5. The CDR3 DNA reads as TGCGCCAGCAGCGCTCAGGGGGCGATGAACACTGAAGCTTTCTTT. Protein sequence: CASSAQGAMNTEAFF.

V usage is TRBV7-9 and J usage is TRBJ2-5, with D perhaps matching TRBD2 (6 bases). The end of the DNA aligns better with TRBJ2-7, so the J call may be wrong. This CDR3 spans 15 amino acids. Germline-derived CDR1 and CDR2 are SEHNR and FQNEAQ (reference sequence). CDR3 nucleotide sequence: TGTGCCAGCAGCCATAGCGGCTTACTCTCCTACGAGCAGTACTTC. It translates to CASSHSGLLSYEQYF.

The chain has TRBV7-9 and TRBJ2-4, with 11 bases lining up with TRBD2. The germline V gene has CDR1 SEHNR and CDR2 FQNEAQ (reference sequence). Trimming removed 1 base from V and 6 bases from J; junction bases left unmatched: 2. This CDR3 has 15 residues. The CDR3 reads CASSLGLAGGNIQYF. The CDR3 DNA sequence: TGTGCCAGCAGCTTAGGTCTAGCGGGAGGAAACATTCAGTACTTC.

The chain links TRBV5-1 to TRBJ1-2; D is uncertain. Trimming stripped 0 bases from V and 5 bases from J, with 14 bases between. The V gene's germline CDR1 is SGHRS and CDR2 YFSETQ. The CDR3 runs to 15 residues. In nucleotides, the CDR3 is TGCGCCAGCAGCTTGGTATCACCGGCGAGATATGGCTACACCTTC. Its protein is CASSLVSPARYGYTF.

This CDR3 is CASSHGLAGDMGETQYF. Here the CDR3 DNA reads TGTGCCAGCAGCCATGGACTAGCGGGCGATATGGGGGAGACCCAGTACTTC. The chain uses TRBV7-9 and TRBJ2-5, with 11 bases matching TRBD2. The CDR3 extends over 17 amino acids. CDR1 is SEHNR and CDR2 is FQNEAQ in the germline V gene (reference sequence). After removal of 5 bases from V and 5 bases from J, the junction contained 13 bases not matched to a gene.

The chain employs TRBV7-2 and TRBJ2-7; unclear D gene. CDR1 SGHTA and CDR2 FQGNSA come from the germline V gene. The CDR3 loop spans 15 amino acids. V dropped 4 bases and J dropped 2 bases, with 15 bases sitting between them. The CDR3 region is CASSSSPSIPYEQYF. As DNA, the CDR3 is TGTGCCAGCAGCTCATCCCCGAGTATCCCCTACGAGCAGTACTTC. The complete variable domain, with remaining parts taken from reference TRBV7-2 and TRBJ2-7, reads GAGVSQSPSNKVTEKGKDVELRCDPISGHTALYWYRQSLGQGLEFLIYFQGNSAPDKSGLPSDRFSAERTGGSVSTLTIQRTQQEDSAVYLCASSSSPSIPYEQYFGPGTRLTVT.

The rearrangement joins TRBV9 to TRBJ1-1; TRBD1 aligns across 10 bases. The CDR3 spans 15 residues. The V gene end was trimmed by 4 bases and the J gene end by 6 bases; junction bases not matched to a gene: 9. Germline CDR1 reads SGDLS; CDR2 reads YYNGEE. CDR3 bases: TGTGCCAGCAGCAAGATTAGGGACAGGGGCGCTGAAGCTTTCTTT. Encoded protein: CASSKIRDRGAEAFF.

This sequence joins TRBV30 and TRBJ2-1; D may be TRBD1 or TRBD2 (5 bases each). Germline CDR1 GTSNPN, CDR2 SVGIG (reference sequence). Trimming cost V 0 bases and J 0 bases, with 12 bases left between them. This CDR3 region has 16 residues. CDR3 in amino acids: CAWSVLGAGSYNEQFF. The CDR3 DNA is TGTGCCTGGAGTGTACTAGGGGCAGGCTCCTACAATGAGCAGTTCTTC.

V and J are TRBV18 and TRBJ1-5, with TRBD1 matching 10 bases. Germline CDR1 and CDR2: KGHSH and LQKENI. The junction had 11 bases not matched to a gene; V was cut back by 2 bases and J by 4 bases. The CDR3 is made up of 18 amino acids. The CDR3 region is CASSPSPGQGLSNQPQHF. CDR3 DNA sequence: TGTGCCAGCTCACCATCACCGGGACAGGGGCTCTCGAATCAGCCCCAGCATTTT.

The rearrangement links TRBV7-2 to TRBJ2-7; 9 bases map to TRBD2. V dropped 3 bases and J dropped 7; count of bases not matched to a gene: 13. Germline V gene sequence: CDR1 SGHTA, CDR2 FQGNSA. This CDR3 is 16 amino acids long. CDR3 DNA sequence: TGTGCCAGCAGCTTTCCGAGCGGGGGGAGATCGAAAGAGCAGTACTTC. Translated, it gives CASSFPSGGRSKEQYF.

The chain combines TRBV6-4 with TRBJ2-2; D not resolved. The CDR3 extends over 16 amino acids. Per the germline V gene, CDR1 is MRHNA and CDR2 is SNTAGT. V lost 3 bases to trimming and J lost 0 bases, with 11 bases between them. The CDR3 sequence: CASSEDVTPNTGELFF. DNA for the CDR3: TGTGCCAGCAGTGAGGACGTGACACCGAACACCGGGGAGCTGTTTTTT.

The genes are TRBV10-3 and TRBJ2-2, with D perhaps TRBD2 (5 bases). There are 15 residues in the CDR3. The V end was cut by 4 bases, the J end by 0 bases, with 9 bases between. The germline V gene has CDR1 ENHRY and CDR2 SYGVKD. The CDR3 loop reads CAISADGTNTGELFF. DNA for the CDR3: TGTGCCATCAGTGCCGACGGGACGAACACCGGGGAGCTGTTTTTT.

This clone has just one count. The V and J genes are TRBV5-4 and TRBJ2-3, with D perhaps matching TRBD2 (6 bases). The V end lost 4 bases, the J end lost 1 base, and 10 bases lay between the germline ends. This CDR3 is 14 amino acids long. The germline V gene encodes CDR1 SGHNT and CDR2 YYREEE (reference sequence). This CDR3 is CASSQPSGTDTQYF. The CDR3 DNA sequence: TGTGCCAGCAGCCAACCTAGCGGCACAGATACGCAGTATTTT.

The genes are TRBV4-3 and TRBJ1-1; D uncertain. The CDR3 is 16 amino acids. The germline gives CDR1 LGHNA, CDR2 YSLEER. Trimming shortened V by 0 bases and J by 1 base, and 12 bases separated the two germline ends. CDR3 in DNA: TGCGCCAGCAGCCAAGACCCCGAAGGATCGAACACTGAAGCTTTCTTT. This sequence encodes CASSQDPEGSNTEAFF.

The rearrangement joins TRBV5-6 to TRBJ1-4, with no clear D. Germline CDR1 reads SGHDT; CDR2 reads YYEEEE. Trimming removed 4 bases from V and 6 bases from J, with 13 bases in between. This CDR3 has 14 residues. The DNA of the CDR3 is TGTGCCAGCAGCGGCCGGACGGTATATGAAAAACTGTTTTTT. It is translated as CASSGRTVYEKLFF.